Listed below are T cell receptor beta chains from one sample, sequenced in a study of blood T cell repertoires in COVID-19. Repertoires were generated with immunoSEQ multiplex PCR, while TCRdb's copy carries only in-frame clones and drops some. The repertoire holds more than 85,000 clones, with about 88% as singletons. Sequencing was carried out using peripheral blood. All receptors come from a man aged 45-65 years with active or convalescent COVID-19. Each CDR3 is given with its conserved first and last residue. The order of the fields is V gene, D gene, clone size, J gene, CDR3 protein, CDR3 DNA. A D gene is named only where the DNA matches it firmly. Clone size is not always given. Where it is, it says once, few, many or a class for expanded clones.

V gene: TRBV5-4
D gene: TRBD1
clone size: .
J gene: TRBJ2-7
CDR3 protein: CASSPTGTGSYEQYF
CDR3 DNA: TGTGCCAGCAGCCCCACCGGGACAGGGAGCTACGAGCAGTACTTC

V gene: TRBV2
D gene: .
clone size: few
J gene: TRBJ1-1
CDR3 protein: CASSGGTGIGTEAFF
CDR3 DNA: TGTGCCAGCAGTGGGGGGACTGGGATCGGTACTGAAGCTTTCTTT

V gene: TRBV7-9
D gene: .
clone size: .
J gene: TRBJ1-5
CDR3 protein: CASSPPGREDQPQHF
CDR3 DNA: TGTGCCAGCAGCCCTCCTGGGAGGGAGGATCAGCCCCAGCATTTT

V gene: TRBV4-1
D gene: TRBD2
clone size: .
J gene: TRBJ2-3
CDR3 protein: CASSQGLAMGGRTDTQYF
CDR3 DNA: TGCGCCAGCAGCCAAGGACTAGCGATGGGGGGCCGCACAGATACGCAGTATTTT

V gene: TRBV6-2/TRBV6-3
D gene: TRBD1
clone size: .
J gene: TRBJ1-3
CDR3 protein: CASSRQGSGNTIYF
CDR3 DNA: TGTGCCAGCAGTCGACAGGGATCTGGAAACACCATATATTTT

V gene: TRBV7-8
D gene: .
clone size: .
J gene: TRBJ1-2
CDR3 protein: CASSRDRYGYTF
CDR3 DNA: TGTGCCAGCAGCCGCGACAGATATGGCTACACCTTC

V gene: TRBV6-1
D gene: TRBD1
clone size: .
J gene: TRBJ1-2
CDR3 protein: CASSATGDAANYGYTF
CDR3 DNA: TGTGCCAGCAGTGCGACAGGGGATGCGGCAAACTATGGCTACACCTTC

V gene: TRBV6-2/TRBV6-3
D gene: .
clone size: .
J gene: TRBJ2-5
CDR3 protein: CASSYGGAGETQYF
CDR3 DNA: TGTGCCAGCAGTTACGGCGGGGCCGGGGAGACCCAGTACTTC

V gene: TRBV29-1
D gene: .
clone size: few
J gene: TRBJ2-2
CDR3 protein: CSVESGAGELFF
CDR3 DNA: TGCAGCGTTGAATCGGGGGCCGGGGAGCTGTTTTTT

V gene: TRBV7-9
D gene: TRBD1
clone size: .
J gene: TRBJ1-3
CDR3 protein: CASSGQAFSGNTIYF
CDR3 DNA: TGTGCCAGCAGTGGACAGGCATTCTCTGGAAACACCATATATTTT

V gene: TRBV28
D gene: TRBD1
clone size: .
J gene: TRBJ2-7
CDR3 protein: CASSPGRQGGFRVYEQYF
CDR3 DNA: TGTGCCAGCAGCCCCGGACGACAGGGGGGGTTTAGAGTCTACGAGCAGTACTTC

V gene: TRBV19
D gene: TRBD1
clone size: few
J gene: TRBJ1-6
CDR3 protein: CASSKMDRGGLPLHF
CDR3 DNA: TGTGCCAGTAGCAAAATGGACAGGGGGGGTTTACCCCTCCACTTT

V gene: TRBV27
D gene: .
clone size: .
J gene: TRBJ1-5
CDR3 protein: CASNSGDSNQPQHF
CDR3 DNA: TGTGCCAGCAATTCGGGGGATAGCAATCAGCCCCAGCATTTT

V gene: TRBV5-5
D gene: .
clone size: .
J gene: TRBJ2-3
CDR3 protein: CASSLHEGDTQYF
CDR3 DNA: TGTGCCAGCAGCCTTCACGAGGGAGATACGCAGTATTTT

V gene: TRBV4-1
D gene: TRBD2
clone size: once
J gene: TRBJ2-3
CDR3 protein: CASSPRTSGDTQYF
CDR3 DNA: TGCGCCAGCAGCCCCCGGACTAGCGGTGATACGCAGTATTTT

V gene: TRBV5-4
D gene: .
clone size: few
J gene: TRBJ1-6
CDR3 protein: CASSLGGRVSSYNSPLHF
CDR3 DNA: TGTGCCAGCAGCTTGGGCGGCAGGGTGAGCTCCTATAATTCACCCCTCCACTTT

V gene: TRBV10-2
D gene: TRBD2
clone size: .
J gene: TRBJ2-5
CDR3 protein: CASRLAGVETQYF
CDR3 DNA: TGCGCCAGCCGACTAGCGGGGGTGGAGACCCAGTACTTC

V gene: TRBV27
D gene: .
clone size: .
J gene: TRBJ2-7
CDR3 protein: CASSLKGQGGYEQYF
CDR3 DNA: TGTGCCAGCAGTTTAAAGGGTCAGGGTGGTTACGAGCAGTACTTC

V gene: TRBV19
D gene: .
clone size: .
J gene: TRBJ2-6
CDR3 protein: CASSLDSGSLDSGANVLTF
CDR3 DNA: TGTGCCAGTAGTCTTGACTCCGGGTCCCTTGACTCTGGGGCCAACGTCCTGACTTTC

V gene: TRBV6-5
D gene: TRBD2
clone size: once
J gene: TRBJ2-5
CDR3 protein: CASRPTAGGRETQYF
CDR3 DNA: TGTGCCAGCCGACCTACAGCGGGGGGGCGGGAGACCCAGTACTTC

V gene: TRBV11-2
D gene: .
clone size: .
J gene: TRBJ2-5
CDR3 protein: CASSFDRVGETQYF
CDR3 DNA: TGTGCCAGCAGCTTTGATCGGGTTGGAGAGACCCAGTACTTC

V gene: TRBV19
D gene: TRBD1
clone size: .
J gene: TRBJ2-3
CDR3 protein: CASKGDRGTDTQYF
CDR3 DNA: TGTGCCAGTAAGGGGGACAGGGGCACAGATACGCAGTATTTT

V gene: TRBV7-2
D gene: TRBD1
clone size: .
J gene: TRBJ1-2
CDR3 protein: CASSLTQGASGYTF
CDR3 DNA: TGTGCCAGCAGCTTAACACAGGGGGCGAGTGGCTACACCTTC

V gene: TRBV21-1
D gene: .
clone size: .
J gene: TRBJ2-5
CDR3 protein: CASSKDNREWGQTQYF
CDR3 DNA: TGTGCCAGCAGCAAAGATAACAGGGAGTGGGGCCAGACCCAGTACTTC

V gene: TRBV28
D gene: .
clone size: .
J gene: TRBJ1-5
CDR3 protein: CASRNQGSSNQPQHF
CDR3 DNA: TGTGCCAGCAGAAACCAGGGAAGTAGCAATCAGCCCCAGCATTTT

V gene: TRBV3-1/TRBV3-2
D gene: .
clone size: .
J gene: TRBJ1-1
CDR3 protein: CASSLPGGGGSTFF
CDR3 DNA: TGTGCCAGCAGCCTACCCGGGGGTGGAGGGTCGACTTTCTTT

V gene: TRBV6-5
D gene: TRBD1
clone size: .
J gene: TRBJ2-5
CDR3 protein: CASSKSGQVVETQYF
CDR3 DNA: TGTGCCAGCAGTAAGTCGGGACAGGTTGTCGAGACCCAGTACTTC

V gene: TRBV7-9
D gene: .
clone size: .
J gene: TRBJ2-2
CDR3 protein: CASSPREPNTGELFF
CDR3 DNA: TGTGCCAGCAGCCCCCGAGAGCCGAACACCGGGGAGCTGTTTTTT

V gene: TRBV11-3
D gene: .
clone size: .
J gene: TRBJ2-4
CDR3 protein: CASSWELALAKNIQYF
CDR3 DNA: TGTGCCAGCAGCTGGGAACTAGCTTTAGCCAAAAACATTCAGTACTTC

V gene: TRBV9
D gene: .
clone size: .
J gene: TRBJ2-2
CDR3 protein: CASSTRWASNGELFF
CDR3 DNA: TGTGCCAGCAGCACTCGTTGGGCCTCTAACGGGGAGCTGTTTTTT

V gene: TRBV6-6
D gene: TRBD1
clone size: .
J gene: TRBJ2-7
CDR3 protein: CASRPGTGGSYEQYF
CDR3 DNA: TGTGCCAGCAGGCCCGGGACAGGGGGCTCGTACGAGCAGTACTTC

V gene: TRBV19
D gene: .
clone size: .
J gene: TRBJ1-1
CDR3 protein: CASGATKTVNTEAFF
CDR3 DNA: TGTGCCAGTGGTGCTACAAAGACAGTGAACACTGAAGCTTTCTTT

V gene: TRBV11-2
D gene: .
clone size: once
J gene: TRBJ1-2
CDR3 protein: CASSLDVGSGYGYTF
CDR3 DNA: TGTGCCAGCAGCTTAGACGTCGGCAGCGGCTATGGCTACACCTTC

V gene: TRBV10-1
D gene: TRBD1
clone size: .
J gene: TRBJ1-2
CDR3 protein: CASSGDRIGYTF
CDR3 DNA: TGCGCCAGCAGTGGGGACAGAATTGGCTACACCTTC

V gene: TRBV6-5
D gene: .
clone size: once
J gene: TRBJ2-1
CDR3 protein: CASSSLVDEQFF
CDR3 DNA: TGTGCCAGCAGTTCACTAGTAGATGAGCAGTTCTTC

V gene: TRBV28
D gene: .
clone size: .
J gene: TRBJ1-1
CDR3 protein: CASSFLGREAFF
CDR3 DNA: TGTGCCAGCAGTTTCTTGGGCAGGGAAGCTTTCTTT

V gene: TRBV6-2/TRBV6-3
D gene: TRBD1
clone size: .
J gene: TRBJ2-7
CDR3 protein: CASSYSPAGGLEQYF
CDR3 DNA: TGTGCCAGCAGTTACTCACCGGCAGGGGGTCTCGAGCAGTACTTC

V gene: TRBV5-6
D gene: .
clone size: .
J gene: TRBJ1-1
CDR3 protein: CASSLVLLNTEAFF
CDR3 DNA: TGTGCCAGCAGCTTGGTACTCCTAAACACTGAAGCTTTCTTT

V gene: TRBV3-1/TRBV3-2
D gene: .
clone size: .
J gene: TRBJ1-1
CDR3 protein: CASSQGGLTEAFF
CDR3 DNA: TGTGCCAGCAGCCAAGGGGGCTTGACTGAAGCTTTCTTT

V gene: TRBV6-1
D gene: .
clone size: .
J gene: TRBJ1-5
CDR3 protein: CASSGGGERQPQHF
CDR3 DNA: TGTGCCAGCAGTGGGGGAGGGGAGAGACAGCCCCAGCATTTT

V gene: TRBV7-7
D gene: .
clone size: .
J gene: TRBJ1-4
CDR3 protein: CASSTTVNEKLFF
CDR3 DNA: TGTGCCAGCAGCACGACAGTGAATGAAAAACTGTTTTTT

V gene: TRBV12-3/TRBV12-4
D gene: .
clone size: .
J gene: TRBJ1-5
CDR3 protein: CASNQFNQPQHF
CDR3 DNA: TGTGCCAGCAATCAGTTTAATCAGCCCCAGCATTTT

V gene: TRBV4-1
D gene: TRBD2
clone size: .
J gene: TRBJ2-5
CDR3 protein: CASSQGRGGYQETQYF
CDR3 DNA: TGCGCCAGCAGCCAAGGACGGGGGGGGTACCAAGAGACCCAGTACTTC

V gene: TRBV29-1
D gene: TRBD1
clone size: .
J gene: TRBJ2-6
CDR3 protein: CSAREPTGGAGGSGANVLTF
CDR3 DNA: TGCAGCGCCCGAGAGCCGACAGGGGGCGCGGGGGGCTCTGGGGCCAACGTCCTGACTTTC

V gene: TRBV4-1
D gene: .
clone size: .
J gene: TRBJ2-5
CDR3 protein: CASSQFQQETQYF
CDR3 DNA: TGCGCCAGCAGCCAATTTCAGCAAGAGACCCAGTACTTC

V gene: TRBV19
D gene: TRBD1
clone size: .
J gene: TRBJ1-2
CDR3 protein: CASSTDRGNYGYTF
CDR3 DNA: TGTGCCAGTAGTACCGACAGGGGCAATTATGGCTACACCTTC

V gene: TRBV5-1
D gene: TRBD1
clone size: .
J gene: TRBJ2-2
CDR3 protein: CASSGGTGGTVTGELFF
CDR3 DNA: TGCGCCAGCAGCGGGGGGACAGGGGGAACGGTAACCGGGGAGCTGTTTTTT

V gene: TRBV27
D gene: TRBD1
clone size: .
J gene: TRBJ1-5
CDR3 protein: CASRAGTGSDQPQHF
CDR3 DNA: TGTGCCAGCAGGGCGGGGACAGGGTCGGATCAGCCCCAGCATTTT

V gene: TRBV18
D gene: TRBD1
clone size: .
J gene: TRBJ1-5
CDR3 protein: CASSPGQQNQPQHF
CDR3 DNA: TGTGCCAGCTCACCGGGACAGCAAAATCAGCCCCAGCATTTT

V gene: TRBV19
D gene: .
clone size: .
J gene: TRBJ1-2
CDR3 protein: CASSFRDYGYTF
CDR3 DNA: TGTGCCAGTAGCTTCCGCGACTATGGCTACACCTTC

V gene: TRBV18
D gene: .
clone size: .
J gene: TRBJ1-1
CDR3 protein: CASSTFDSRTEAFF
CDR3 DNA: TGTGCCAGCTCGACCTTCGACAGTAGGACTGAAGCTTTCTTT

V gene: TRBV6-5
D gene: TRBD1
clone size: .
J gene: TRBJ2-7
CDR3 protein: CAGSTGARTVHEQYF
CDR3 DNA: TGTGCCGGATCGACAGGGGCCCGGACGGTACACGAGCAGTACTTC

V gene: TRBV24-1
D gene: .
clone size: once
J gene: TRBJ2-3
CDR3 protein: CATSDYRGGTDTQYF
CDR3 DNA: TGTGCCACCAGTGATTACAGGGGAGGTACAGATACGCAGTATTTT